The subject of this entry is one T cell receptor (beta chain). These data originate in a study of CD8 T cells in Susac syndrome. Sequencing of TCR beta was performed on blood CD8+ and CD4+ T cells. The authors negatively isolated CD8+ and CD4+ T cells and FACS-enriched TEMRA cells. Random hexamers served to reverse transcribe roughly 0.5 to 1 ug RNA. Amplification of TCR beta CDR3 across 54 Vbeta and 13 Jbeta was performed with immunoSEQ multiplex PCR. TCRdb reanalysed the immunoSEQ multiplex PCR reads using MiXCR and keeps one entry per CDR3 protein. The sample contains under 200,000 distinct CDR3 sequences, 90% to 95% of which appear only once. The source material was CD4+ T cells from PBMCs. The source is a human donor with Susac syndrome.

DNA for the CDR3: TGTGCCTGGGATCTGACAGGGGGTAACGAGCAGTACTTC. Amino acid sequence: CAWDLTGGNEQYF. The V and J genes are TRBV30 and TRBJ2-7, with 9 bases that match TRBD1. CDR3 length: 13 amino acids. CDR1 and CDR2 from the germline V gene are GTSNPN and SVGIG (reference sequence). The junction had 7 bases not matched to a gene; V was cut back by 5 bases and J by 5 bases. The variable domain in full, with the rest retrieved from reference TRBV30 and TRBJ2-7, is SQTIHQWPATLVQPVGSPLSLECTVEGTSNPNLYWYRQAAGRGLQLLFYSVGIGQISSEVPQNLSASRPQDRQFILSSKKLLLSDSGFYLCAWDLTGGNEQYFGPGTRLTVT.